This section outlines one T cell receptor (beta chain) sequence together with its context. The same CDR3 is also encoded by other DNA sequences in this sample. Clones were sequenced by immunoSEQ multiplex PCR, and TCRdb holds only the in-frame ones, with some missing. Here the sample spans tens of thousands of clones, about 92% being singletons. This entry is derived from a study of technical replicates of blood from a handful of donors. CDR3 length: 14 amino acids. The V and J ends lost 4 bases and 3 bases respectively, with 13 bases between them. The V gene's germline CDR1 is SEHNR and CDR2 FQNEAQ (reference sequence).

This chain uses TRBV7-9 with TRBJ2-7; perhaps TRBD2 as D (5 bases). This receptor was taken from a human donor in good health. Sequencing was carried out using T cells isolated from PBMCs. Here the CDR3 reads CASSSRKSGYEQYF. The CDR3 region has the DNA TGTGCCAGCAGCTCTCGAAAGAGCGGCTACGAGCAGTACTTC.